This paragraph reports one TCR beta chain. These data belong to a study of PD-L1 blockade in urothelial cancer. As for the study in general: Previous chemotherapy exposure amounted to 0 to 3 regimens for patients.

The time point: peripheral blood 6 weeks after treatment start. What went into each PCR as a spike was synthetic TCR analog templates. Here immunoSEQ multiplex PCR was the method, and the copy in TCRdb shows in-frame clones only, minus some. The table lists roughly 120,000 clones, around 89% of them singletons. The V gene end was trimmed by 7 bases and the J gene end by 5 bases; junction bases not matched to a gene: 9. This CDR3 is built from 14 residues. The V gene's germline CDR1 is LNHDA and CDR2 SQIVND (reference sequence). This specimen consisted of PBMCs, obtained around atezolizumab (anti-PD-L1) treatment. This receptor was identified in a man aged 55 to 69 with urothelial cancer. The V call is TRBV19, the J call TRBJ2-3; 7 nucleotides align to TRBD1. The CDR3 sequence: CASNARGLIDTQYF. The CDR3 DNA follows: TGTGCCAGTAACGCAAGGGGGCTGATAGATACGCAGTATTTT.